This passage covers 29 T cell receptor beta chains from one sample sequenced in a study of T cell repertoires in cytomegalovirus infection. No antigen is known for these receptors. TCRdb ran MiXCR on the reads and lists one entry per CDR3 protein. The sample yields 700,000 to 850,000 distinct CDR3 sequences, 30% to 35% seen once. Sequenced here: cultured CD8+ T cells from PBMCs, sampled from culture after CMV antigen stimulation. The receptors come from a human donor in good health (CMV status not recorded). Some clones in this sample may be carry-over from other donors' samples.

This sequence joins TRBV7-6 and TRBJ2-1; 8 bases match TRBD2. Germline V gene sequence: CDR1 SGHVS, CDR2 FNYEAQ. The CDR3 covers 15 residues. The V and J ends lost 4 bases and 4 bases, in that order; junction bases with no gene match: 6. CDR3 amino acids: CASSSGSGVYNEQFF. The CDR3 region has the DNA TGTGCCAGCAGCTCGGGTAGCGGGGTTTACAATGAGCAGTTCTTC.

The gene calls are TRBV25-1 and TRBJ1-2; maybe TRBD1 (5 bases). The CDR3 length is 14 residues. CDR1 is MGHDK, CDR2 SYGVNS, per germline. V lost 4 bases, J lost 0 bases, and 9 bases lay in between. CDR3 amino acids: CASSAGFTNYGYTF. In DNA, the CDR3 is TGTGCCAGCAGTGCAGGGTTTACTAACTATGGCTACACCTTC.

This clonotype was seen a few times. The chain links TRBV5-6 to TRBJ2-7; no clear D gene. Germline V gives CDR1 SGHDT, CDR2 YYEEEE. V lost 3 bases and J 5 bases, leaving 15 bases between the germline ends. The CDR3 consists of 14 residues. The CDR3 loop is CASSYGQLGDEQYF. Here the CDR3 DNA reads TGTGCCAGCAGCTACGGCCAGCTTGGGGACGAGCAGTACTTC.

This clonotype was found many times. The genes are TRBV6-5 and TRBJ1-5, with 9 bases lining up with TRBD1. Unmatched junction bases numbered 11, after V lost 1 base and J lost 4 bases. Germline V gene sequence: CDR1 MNHEY, CDR2 SVGAGI. The CDR3 runs to 18 residues. In DNA, the CDR3 is TGTGCCAGCAGTTACTTGAGCCCGGACAGGGGTGGAAATCAGCCCCAGCATTTT. Its protein product is CASSYLSPDRGGNQPQHF.

This clonotype was detected many times. V usage is TRBV7-8 and J usage is TRBJ2-1; TRBD2 aligns across 11 bases. The CDR3 consists of 16 residues. CDR1 and CDR2 from the germline V gene are SGHVS and FQNEAQ. V gave up 2 bases and J gave up 7 bases; unmatched junction bases: 7. CDR3 sequence (DNA): TGTGCCAGCAGCTTAATAGCGGGGGGGCCGAAAAATGAGCAGTTCTTC. This codes for CASSLIAGGPKNEQFF.

V usage is TRBV15 and J usage is TRBJ2-1, with D possibly TRBD1 on 6 matching bases. CDR1 and CDR2 (germline): LNHNV, YYDKDF (reference sequence). This CDR3 contains 15 residues. Trimming stripped 0 bases from V and 4 bases from J, with 10 bases between. In DNA, the CDR3 is TGTGCCACCAGCAGAGATCGGGACACGTACAATGAGCAGTTCTTC. Its translation is CATSRDRDTYNEQFF.

This clonotype was picked up a small number of times. This sequence joins TRBV12-3 or TRBV12-4 and TRBJ2-5; the D gene is possibly TRBD1 (6 bases). The CDR3 is 16 residues long. V was cut by 4 bases and J by 2 bases, with 17 bases left in between. DNA of the CDR3: TGTGCCAGCAGTTCTTTTGGGGGCACGATACAAGAGACCCAGTACTTC. Residues: CASSSFGGTIQETQYF.

This clonotype has a handful of counts. The V and J genes are TRBV27 and TRBJ1-5; unclear D gene. V lost 5 bases to trimming and J lost 0 bases, with 8 bases between them. The germline V gene encodes CDR1 MNHEY and CDR2 SMNVEV (reference sequence). The length of the CDR3 is 14 residues. The CDR3 DNA is TGTGCCAGCAGTATCGGGAATAGCAATCAGCCCCAGCATTTT. Protein: CASSIGNSNQPQHF.

Ten or more counts support this clonotype. The chain is built from TRBV27 and TRBJ2-2; D tentatively fits TRBD1 or TRBD2 (6 bases each). This CDR3 contains 15 residues. The ends were cut back, 3 bases at V and 2 bases at J, with 10 bases in the middle. The germline CDR1 and CDR2 sequences are MNHEY and SMNVEV (reference sequence). The CDR3 DNA is TGTGCCAGCAGTTTCGGGGGCTTAAACACCGGGGAGCTGTTTTTT. The encoded protein is CASSFGGLNTGELFF.

This chain joins TRBV7-9 and TRBJ2-4, with D perhaps TRBD2 (5 bases). Per germline, CDR1 SEHNR and CDR2 FQNEAQ (reference sequence). The CDR3 sequence is 18 residues long. V was cut by 5 bases and J by 3 bases, with 23 bases left in between. CDR3 loop: CASSPARSGEGGKNIQYF. CDR3 nucleotides: TGTGCCAGCAGCCCCGCCCGCAGCGGCGAGGGTGGCAAAAACATTCAGTACTTC.

There are many counts of this clonotype. This CDR3 is CASSSTGLYEQYF. The CDR3 DNA is TGTGCCAGCAGCTCAACAGGTCTTTACGAGCAGTACTTC. The chain recombines TRBV7-6 with TRBJ2-7; possible D gene TRBD1, 5 bases. Trimming took 4 bases from V and 4 from J, leaving 11 bases between them. Looked up from germline, CDR1 is SGHVS and CDR2 is FNYEAQ. CDR3 length: 13 amino acids.

The rearrangement joins TRBV20-1 to TRBJ1-2, with D tentatively TRBD1 (6 bases). The germline gives CDR1 DFQATT, CDR2 SNEGSKA (reference sequence). The CDR3 contains 14 residues. V shed 3 bases and J shed 8 bases, with 19 bases lying between them. Here the CDR3 DNA reads TGCAGTGCTAGGGACAGCCTCACCGGGAGGGGCTACACCTTC. Encoded protein: CSARDSLTGRGYTF.

The chain combines TRBV2 with TRBJ2-7; tentative D call: TRBD2 (6 bases). The CDR3 runs 13 residues. Trimming removed 4 bases from V and 2 bases from J, with 9 bases in between. Germline V gene lookup returns CDR1 SNHLY and CDR2 FYNNEI. The CDR3 region is CASSARGTYEQYF. Here the CDR3 DNA reads TGTGCCAGCAGTGCGCGGGGAACCTACGAGCAGTACTTC.

This clonotype was counted only a few times. The chain employs TRBV19 and TRBJ1-1; D remains ambiguous. The CDR3 runs to 13 residues. Between the trimmed V and J ends, which lost 2 bases and 7 bases, there was a span of 11 bases. Germline V gene sequence: CDR1 LNHDA, CDR2 SQIVND (reference sequence). CDR3 coding DNA: TGTGCCAGTAGTATATCCGTTTTAAATGAAGCTTTCTTT. Protein product: CASSISVLNEAFF.

CDR3 DNA: TGTGCCAGCGGGGACAGAGAAAATTCACCCCTCCACTTT. As protein: CASGDRENSPLHF. The V and J genes are TRBV6-6 and TRBJ1-6; 7 bases agree with TRBD1. CDR1 is MNHNY and CDR2 is SVGAGI in the germline V gene (reference sequence). Unmatched junction bases numbered 5, after V lost 8 bases and J lost 7 bases. The CDR3 totals 13 residues.

This clonotype was detected a few times. The chain uses TRBV4-1 and TRBJ1-1; possible D gene TRBD1, 5 bases. With 4 bases removed from V and 7 bases from J, the gap between germline ends came to 16 bases. The CDR3 consists of 14 residues. CDR1 and CDR2 (germline): MGHRA, YSYEKL. The CDR3 reads CASSLHTGRDEAFF. The CDR3 bases are TGCGCCAGCAGCCTCCATACGGGGCGAGATGAAGCTTTCTTT.

The genes are TRBV7-6 and TRBJ1-2, with 7 bases identical to TRBD1. The CDR3 consists of 16 residues. CDR1 and CDR2 (germline): SGHVS, FNYEAQ. V shed 5 bases and J 8 bases; nucleotides not matched to a gene: 17. The chain's CDR3 is CASSRGRTGQTGGYTF. The DNA for the CDR3 is TGTGCCAGCAGCCGCGGCAGGACAGGCCAAACGGGCGGCTACACCTTC.

This clonotype was found a few times. The chain is built from TRBV9 and TRBJ1-6; D not certain. Looked up from germline, CDR1 is SGDLS and CDR2 is YYNGEE. V lost 0 bases and J lost 9, with 13 bases in between. The CDR3 is 15 amino acids. For the CDR3, the DNA is TGTGCCAGCAGCGTAGAAAGGGAGAGGATTTCACCCCTCCACTTT. It codes for CASSVERERISPLHF. The full variable domain, its missing parts supplied by reference TRBV9 and TRBJ1-6, is DSGVTQTPKHLITATGQRVTLRCSPRSGDLSVYWYQQSLDQGLQFLIQYYNGEERAKGNILERFSAQQFPDLHSELNLSSLELGDSALYFCASSVERERISPLHFGNGTRLTVT.

The chain carries TRBV11-3 and TRBJ2-1; D is ambiguous. The CDR3 spans 15 residues. Germline assignment: CDR1 SGHNT and CDR2 YENEEA. V lost 5 bases and J 4 bases, leaving 15 bases between the germline ends. The CDR3 bases are TGTGCCAGCAGCCCGAGTGGTCGCACATACAATGAGCAGTTCTTC. Amino acid sequence: CASSPSGRTYNEQFF.

This clonotype has a count of ten or more. The chain links TRBV7-6 to TRBJ2-3; 7 bases are a match to TRBD1. Looked up from germline, CDR1 is SGHVS and CDR2 is FNYEAQ. The CDR3 is made up of 17 amino acids. V gave up 0 bases and J gave up 0 bases; unmatched junction bases: 6. The chain's CDR3 is CASSLAGTVGSTDTQYF. DNA for the CDR3: TGTGCCAGCAGCTTAGCGGGGACAGTCGGGAGCACAGATACGCAGTATTTT. Variable domain in full (rest from reference TRBV7-6 and TRBJ2-3): GAGVSQSPRYKVTKRGQDVALRCDPISGHVSLYWYRQALGQGPEFLTYFNYEAQQDKSGLPNDRFSAERPEGSISTLTIQRTEQRDSAMYRCASSLAGTVGSTDTQYFGPGTRLTVL.

In its sample, this clonotype was seen a few times. This rearrangement joins TRBV7-9 to TRBJ1-4; no definite D call. From germline, CDR1 is SEHNR and CDR2 FQNEAQ (reference sequence). The CDR3 extends over 17 amino acids. Trimming pared 5 bases from V and 4 bases from J, leaving 20 bases between. CDR3 loop: CASSPPNLAARNEKLFF. The CDR3 bases are TGTGCCAGCAGCCCTCCGAACCTAGCCGCGCGTAATGAAAAACTGTTTTTT. The variable domain in full, with the rest retrieved from reference TRBV7-9 and TRBJ1-4, is DTGVSQNPRHKITKRGQNVTFRCDPISEHNRLYWYRQTLGQGPEFLTYFQNEAQLEKSRLLSDRFSAERPKGSFSTLEIQRTEQGDSAMYLCASSPPNLAARNEKLFFGSGTQLSVL.

This clonotype was detected only a few times. The V call is TRBV3-1, the J call TRBJ2-5; D possibly matches TRBD1 or TRBD2 (5 bases each). The CDR3 has 14 residues. Germline V gene sequence: CDR1 LGHDT, CDR2 YNNKEL (reference sequence). Deletions cut 0 bases from V and 5 bases from J, with 10 bases between. CDR3 loop: CASSQEVGRETQYF. The CDR3 DNA sequence: TGTGCCAGCAGCCAAGAGGTGGGACGGGAGACCCAGTACTTC.

This chain joins TRBV12-3 or TRBV12-4 and TRBJ1-6; D perhaps matches TRBD1 (5 bases). Trimming shortened V by 2 bases and J by 7 bases, and 18 bases separated the two germline ends. The CDR3 consists of 17 residues. CDR3 sequence reads: CASSLFSGQGGNSPLHF. The DNA of the CDR3 is TGTGCCAGCAGTTTATTTTCAGGGCAGGGTGGAAATTCACCCCTCCACTTT.

This chain uses TRBV6-2 or TRBV6-3 with TRBJ2-1, with D possibly being TRBD1 (5 bases). CDR1 MNHEY and CDR2 SVGEGT come from the germline V gene. V lost 3 bases and J 4 bases, leaving 16 bases between the germline ends. CDR3 length: 16 residues. CDR3 region: CASSYYRTRGYNEQFF. CDR3 coding DNA: TGTGCCAGCAGTTATTACAGGACAAGAGGTTACAATGAGCAGTTCTTC.

This chain connects TRBV7-6 to TRBJ2-2; 10 bases fit TRBD2. Germline V gene data show CDR1 as SGHVS and CDR2 as FNYEAQ. The CDR3 runs 16 residues. Unmatched junction bases numbered 5, after V lost 2 bases and J lost 5 bases. The CDR3 loop is CASSLTELAGTGELFF. The DNA for the CDR3 is TGTGCCAGCAGCTTAACTGAACTAGCGGGGACCGGGGAGCTGTTTTTT.

V is TRBV24-1 and J is TRBJ2-1, with D possibly being TRBD2 (6 bases). Per germline, CDR1 KGHDR and CDR2 SFDVKD. The germline V and J ends were trimmed by 10 bases and 7 bases, with 13 bases remaining between them. The CDR3 is made up of 12 amino acids. The CDR3 here is CATDGGGNEQFF. CDR3 DNA sequence: TGTGCCACGGACGGTGGAGGGAATGAGCAGTTCTTC.

This clonotype was seen only a few times. The V and J genes are TRBV6-1 and TRBJ1-4; the match to TRBD1 covers 10 bases. The germline V gene has CDR1 MNHNS and CDR2 SASEGT. The CDR3 runs 15 residues. Losses at the gene ends were 2 bases for V and 5 bases for J; bases not matched to a gene: 2. This CDR3 reads CASSEWGQGNEKLFF. Written as DNA, the CDR3 is TGTGCCAGCAGTGAATGGGGACAGGGGAATGAAAAACTGTTTTTT.

The V gene is TRBV10-3, the J gene TRBJ2-5, with a tentative D call TRBD1 (6 bases). The length of the CDR3 is 12 residues. Germline CDR1 ENHRY, CDR2 SYGVKD. The V end was cut by 4 bases, the J end by 5 bases, with 8 bases between. CDR3 nucleotide sequence: TGTGCCATCAGTGTAAGGGGGGAGACCCAGTACTTC. Amino acid sequence: CAISVRGETQYF.

This clonotype was counted ten times or more. The V gene is TRBV7-9, the J gene TRBJ2-5; 7 nucleotides agree with TRBD1. CDR1 SEHNR and CDR2 FQNEAQ come from the germline V gene (reference sequence). V trimming: 5 bases; J trimming: 0 bases; junction bases outside the gene matches: 6. There are 15 residues in the CDR3. CDR3 region: CASSGSTGNQETQYF. CDR3 DNA sequence: TGTGCCAGCAGCGGTTCGACAGGGAACCAAGAGACCCAGTACTTC.